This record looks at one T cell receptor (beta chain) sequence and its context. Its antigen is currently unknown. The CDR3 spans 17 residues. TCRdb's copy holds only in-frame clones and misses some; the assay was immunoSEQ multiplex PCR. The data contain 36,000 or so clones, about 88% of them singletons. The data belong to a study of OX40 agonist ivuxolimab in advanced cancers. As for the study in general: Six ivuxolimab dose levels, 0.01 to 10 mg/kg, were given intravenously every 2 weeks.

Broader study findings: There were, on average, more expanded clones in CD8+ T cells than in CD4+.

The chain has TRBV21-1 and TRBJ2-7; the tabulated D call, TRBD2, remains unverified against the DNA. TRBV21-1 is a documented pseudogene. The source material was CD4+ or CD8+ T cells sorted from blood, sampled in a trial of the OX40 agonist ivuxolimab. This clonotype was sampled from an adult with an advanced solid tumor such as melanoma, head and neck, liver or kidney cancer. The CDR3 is CASSAHSGSGSSYEQYF. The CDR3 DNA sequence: TGTGCCAGCAGCGCCCACTCAGGCAGCGGGAGCTCCTACGAGCAGTACTTC.